Following are 23 T cell receptor beta chains from one sample sequenced in a study of regulatory T cells in long-lasting Graves disease. TCR beta libraries were built with iRepertoire HTBI primers and Arm-PCR of CDR3 regions. One entry per CDR3 protein, called by TCRdb with MiXCR from the multiplex PCR reads. Counted here are 550,000 to 600,000 distinct CDR3 sequences, roughly 15% occurring once; the ten biggest clones make up 12%. The time point: newly diagnosed GD, antithyroid drugs for less than 3 months. PBMC RNA was the source of the TCR library. This sample also appeared in a second study, on T cells in Graves' hyperthyroidism and ophthalmopathy.

Specimen: peripheral blood mononuclear cells (PBMCs), collected at new diagnosis, from a patient treated with antithyroid drugs. The receptors come from a young man with Graves disease.

This clonotype was detected ten times or more. The chain is built from TRBV5-5 and TRBJ2-7, with D perhaps matching TRBD1 (6 bases). The CDR3 has 14 amino acids. Looked up from germline, CDR1 is SGHKS and CDR2 is YYEKEE (reference sequence). The V end was cut by 4 bases, the J end by 3 bases, with 14 bases between. In nucleotides, the CDR3 is TGTGCCAGCAGCGTCCGGGACACCATCTACGAGCAGTACTTC. Translation gives CASSVRDTIYEQYF.

This clonotype was picked up many times. V gene TRBV6-1 combines with J gene TRBJ1-5; D gene ambiguous. V gave up 1 base and J gave up 5 bases, with 12 bases separating them. The CDR3 length is 15 residues. Germline CDR1 and CDR2: MNHNS and SASEGT. DNA for the CDR3: TGTGCCAGCAGTGAAGGGGTTGAGAGGCATCAGCCCCAGCATTTT. Amino acid sequence: CASSEGVERHQPQHF.

This clonotype appeared many times. The rearrangement uses TRBV3-1 and TRBJ2-7, with TRBD1 matching over 7 bases. V dropped 3 bases and J dropped 3; count of bases not matched to a gene: 2. The CDR3 length is 13 residues. The germline V gene encodes CDR1 LGHDT and CDR2 YNNKEL (reference sequence). CDR3: CASSQDRYYEQYF. The CDR3 nucleotides are TGTGCCAGCAGCCAGGACAGGTACTACGAGCAGTACTTC.

As regards this clonotype: This clone may be a read error of a much larger clone one base away. The rearrangement links TRBV28 to TRBJ2-1, with D tentatively TRBD1 or TRBD2 (6 bases each). Germline CDR1 is MDHEN and CDR2 is SYDVKM. This CDR3 has 15 residues. The ends were cut back, 6 bases at V and 1 base at J, with 13 bases in the middle. The CDR3, as DNA: TGTGCCAGCAGCTTTCGGAGGGGGTCCTACAATGAGCAGTTCTTC. Translated: CASSFRRGSYNEQFF. Supplemented by reference TRBV28 and TRBJ2-1, the full variable domain reads DVKVTQSSRYLVKRTGEKVFLECVQDMDHENMFWYRQDPGLGLRLIYFSYDVKMKEKGDIPEGYSVSREKKERFSLILESASTNQTSMYLCASSFRRGSYNEQFFGPGTRLTVL.

This rearrangement joins TRBV19 to TRBJ1-5; the D gene is possibly TRBD1 (5 bases). The germline V gene encodes CDR1 LNHDA and CDR2 SQIVND (reference sequence). CDR3 length: 13 amino acids. V lost 5 bases and J 9 bases, leaving 14 bases between the germline ends. The CDR3 nucleotides read TGTGCCAGTAGTGGGACCGGGCCCCGGCCCCAGCATTTT. Amino acids: CASSGTGPRPQHF.

This clonotype was found a few times. The genes are TRBV25-1 and TRBJ2-1, with D perhaps assigned TRBD1 or TRBD2 (5 bases each). The CDR3 extends over 12 amino acids. CDR1 and CDR2 from the germline V gene are MGHDK and SYGVNS. V lost 6 bases to trimming and J lost 10 bases, with 13 bases between them. CDR3 residues: CASSGTLMEQFF. DNA for the CDR3: TGTGCCAGCAGCGGGACCCTAATGGAGCAGTTCTTC. Variable domain in full (rest from reference TRBV25-1 and TRBJ2-1): EADIYQTPRYLVIGTGKKITLECSQTMGHDKMYWYQQDPGMELHLIHYSYGVNSTEKGDLSSESTVSRIRTEHFPLTLESARPSHTSQYLCASSGTLMEQFFGPGTRLTVL.

V usage is TRBV6-1 and J usage is TRBJ2-7; TRBD2 aligns across 8 bases. Germline CDR1 reads MNHNS; CDR2 reads SASEGT. V shed 5 bases, J shed 4 bases, and the junction held 7 bases outside the gene matches. This CDR3 contains 14 residues. The CDR3, as DNA: TGTGCCAGCAGTACCTGGACTAGCCGGTACGAGCAGTACTTC. It codes for CASSTWTSRYEQYF.

The chain links TRBV7-9 to TRBJ2-7; TRBD1 or TRBD2 may be the D gene (5 bases each). Germline-derived CDR1 and CDR2 are SEHNR and FQNEAQ (reference sequence). CDR3 length: 16 residues. V lost 5 bases and J lost 3, with 20 bases in between. The CDR3 region is CASSIRVGAEHYEQYF. In DNA, the CDR3 is TGTGCCAGCAGCATAAGGGTCGGGGCGGAACACTACGAGCAGTACTTC.

This clonotype was seen repeatedly, ten times or more. The J gene is TRBJ2-1, the V gene TRBV7-9; D unresolved. The CDR3 contains 14 residues. Germline V gene data show CDR1 as SEHNR and CDR2 as FQNEAQ (reference sequence). With 5 bases removed from V and 4 bases from J, the gap between germline ends came to 12 bases. CDR3 residues: CASSPPPTYNEQFF. The CDR3 DNA reads as TGTGCCAGCAGCCCCCCGCCGACATACAATGAGCAGTTCTTC.

This sequence joins TRBV6-1 and TRBJ1-6; no definite D call. Germline V gene lookup returns CDR1 MNHNS and CDR2 SASEGT. The CDR3 is 14 amino acids. Trimming took off 7 bases at V and 9 bases at J, with 16 bases between the two ends. CDR3 DNA: TGTGCCAGCACCTACGGACTGGAGCGTTCACCCCTCCACTTT. Translating it yields CASTYGLERSPLHF.

For this clonotype: The junction shows a germline mismatch at one end, possibly a read error. V is TRBV11-2 and J is TRBJ1-4, with D tentatively TRBD1 (6 bases). The germline gives CDR1 SGHAT, CDR2 FQNNGV. The CDR3 covers 14 residues. DNA of the CDR3: TGTGCCAGCGCGACAGGCTCAACTAATGAAGAACTGTTTTTT. Its protein product is CASATGSTNEELFF.

The table lists this clonotype with many counts. The rearrangement links TRBV12-3 or TRBV12-4 to TRBJ2-7; D unresolved. V lost 1 base and J 3 bases, leaving 10 bases between the germline ends. The CDR3 is made up of 14 amino acids. In DNA, the CDR3 is TGTGCCAGCAGTTTAGGGGAATCTTACTACGAGCAGTACTTC. As protein: CASSLGESYYEQYF.

This rearrangement joins TRBV7-9 to TRBJ1-1; no firm D call. V lost 5 bases to trimming and J lost 1 base, with 8 bases between them. From germline, CDR1 is SEHNR and CDR2 FQNEAQ (reference sequence). This CDR3 has 13 residues. The CDR3 DNA follows: TGTGCCAGCAGCCCTTATGGGAACACTGAAGCTTTCTTT. This encodes CASSPYGNTEAFF.

This clonotype showed up many times. The chain recombines TRBV6-1 with TRBJ2-5; TRBD1 matches at 9 bases. Unmatched junction bases numbered 8, after V lost 4 bases and J lost 5 bases. The CDR3 covers 15 residues. Per the germline V gene, CDR1 is MNHNS and CDR2 is SASEGT. This CDR3 reads CASSAWTGAYETQYF. DNA for the CDR3: TGTGCCAGCAGTGCATGGACAGGGGCATACGAGACCCAGTACTTC.

The genes are TRBV5-1 and TRBJ2-5; D remains unclear. Germline V gene sequence: CDR1 SGHRS, CDR2 YFSETQ. CDR3 length equals 14 residues. V lost 1 base and J lost 5, with 12 bases in between. CDR3 sequence: CASSLLTDRETQYF. CDR3 DNA: TGCGCCAGCAGCTTGTTGACGGATCGGGAGACCCAGTACTTC.

This clonotype was observed at least ten times. The rearrangement links TRBV28 to TRBJ1-1; 7 bases align to TRBD1. CDR1 and CDR2 from the germline V gene are MDHEN and SYDVKM. The CDR3 totals 14 residues. The junction had 6 bases not matched to a gene; V was cut back by 2 bases and J by 6 bases. For the CDR3, the DNA is TGTGCCAGCAGTTTAAGTCAGGGGGACCCTGAAGCTTTCTTT. Translation gives CASSLSQGDPEAFF.

This clonotype came up a few times. The rearrangement links TRBV6-1 to TRBJ1-2; no clear D. Germline CDR1 reads MNHNS; CDR2 reads SASEGT. This CDR3 region has 13 residues. V dropped 7 bases and J dropped 0 bases, with 9 bases sitting between them. CDR3 sequence: CASISEANYGYTF. The CDR3 coding sequence is TGTGCCAGCATATCCGAAGCTAACTATGGCTACACCTTC.

For this clonotype: Since a much larger clone is just one base distant, this may be a read error. Without the conserved terminal phenylalanine or tryptophan, this CDR3 likely stems from a read error. The chain combines TRBV6-1 with TRBJ1-5, with D possibly matching TRBD1 (5 bases). Trimming cost V 4 bases and J 1 base, with 8 bases left between them. CDR3 length: 14 amino acids. From germline, CDR1 is MNHNS and CDR2 SASEGT. The CDR3 sequence: CASSGGRSNQPQHL. As DNA, the CDR3 is TGTGCCAGCAGTGGGGGCAGAAGCAATCAGCCCCAGCATCTT.

At least ten counts were recorded for this clonotype. This chain uses TRBV5-1 with TRBJ1-1; D ambiguous. Between the trimmed V and J ends, which lost 7 bases and 3 bases, there was a span of 7 bases. Germline V CDR1 and CDR2: SGHRS, YFSETQ. The CDR3 extends over 11 amino acids. Written as DNA, the CDR3 is TGCGCCAGCCATAGGGACACTGAAGCTTTCTTT. Encoded protein: CASHRDTEAFF.

The chain links TRBV6-6 to TRBJ1-2; a weak D match, TRBD1 (5 bases). Germline V gene data show CDR1 as MNHNY and CDR2 as SVGAGI (reference sequence). The length of the CDR3 is 15 residues. Trimming removed 0 bases from V and 2 bases from J, with 10 bases in between. CDR3 region: CASSYSGVINYGYTF. CDR3 nucleotide sequence: TGTGCCAGCAGTTACTCGGGGGTGATAAACTATGGCTACACCTTC.

This clonotype was observed a few times. The V call is TRBV20-1, the J call TRBJ2-7, with D perhaps TRBD2 (5 bases). Germline V gene sequence: CDR1 DFQATT, CDR2 SNEGSKA (reference sequence). V shed 6 bases and J shed 2 bases, with 17 bases lying between them. The CDR3 loop spans 14 amino acids. The CDR3 DNA reads TGCAGTGCGCCGGACTCTCGTGGTGCCTACGAGCAGTACTTC. The encoded protein is CSAPDSRGAYEQYF.

This clonotype came up many times. The CDR3: CASSFPVGLESRETQYF. Written as DNA, the CDR3 is TGTGCCAGCAGTTTCCCCGTAGGACTAGAGTCGAGAGAGACCCAGTACTTC. This chain links TRBV28 with TRBJ2-5; 7 bases agree with TRBD2. Trimming at V came to 3 bases and at J to 4 bases, leaving 14 bases not matched to a gene. The CDR3 totals 17 residues. Germline V gives CDR1 MDHEN, CDR2 SYDVKM.

This clonotype was counted only a few times. Mismatch with germline at one junction end may stem from a read error. The rearrangement links TRBV5-1 to TRBJ1-1; 10 bases match TRBD1. This CDR3 spans 15 amino acids. Germline CDR1 reads SGHRS; CDR2 reads YFSETQ. The CDR3 protein is CTSSVAGTGDTEAFF. The DNA for the CDR3 is TGCACCAGCAGCGTGGCCGGGACAGGGGACACTGAAGCTTTCTTT.